This is a list of T cell receptor beta chains from one sample in a study of cytomegalovirus exposure and HLA in healthy donors. The repertoire was sequenced with immunoSEQ multiplex PCR; TCRdb's copy has only in-frame clones and lacks some. The sample lists about 160,000 clones, over 75% occurring once. The sequenced material came from PBMCs. All receptors derive from a woman between 45 and 60 years old in good health and CMV-seropositive. Each CDR3 is given with its conserved first and last residue. The D gene is left open where the match is weak. Size is omitted from some rows. Given values are once, few, many or a class for expanded clones.

CDR3 length | D gene | J gene | V gene | clone size | CDR3 DNA | CDR3 protein
18 | TRBD1 | TRBJ1-2 | TRBV10-3 | medium-sized | TGTGCCATCAGCAAATTGACACGGGACAGTACAACTAACTATGGCTACACCTTC | CAISKLTRDSTTNYGYTF
14 | TRBD1 | TRBJ1-2 | TRBV2 | - | TGTGCCAGCAGTCTACGACAGGGGGGAGGTGGCTACACCTTC | CASSLRQGGGGYTF
15 | - | TRBJ2-1 | TRBV12-5 | - | TGTGCTAGTTGTTACGAAGCGAGCTCCTACAATGAGCAGTTCTTC | CASCYEASSYNEQFF
13 | - | TRBJ2-7 | TRBV27 | once | TGTGCCAGCAGTTTATCTCTCGTCCACGAGCAGTACTTC | CASSLSLVHEQYF
14 | TRBD2 | TRBJ2-7 | TRBV10-3 | - | TGTGCCATCACTCAAGGGACTAGCTCATACGAGCAGTACTTC | CAITQGTSSYEQYF
12 | - | TRBJ2-1 | TRBV30 | - | TGTGCCTGGAGTGTCACGGACAATGAGCAGTTCTTC | CAWSVTDNEQFF
13 | - | TRBJ2-5 | TRBV4-3 | - | TGCGCCAGCAGCCCACAACCAGGAGAGACCCAGTACTTC | CASSPQPGETQYF
15 | TRBD1 | TRBJ1-3 | TRBV25-1 | - | TGTGCCAGCAGTGAGACAGGGGGCTCGGGAAACACCATATATTTT | CASSETGGSGNTIYF
15 | - | TRBJ1-3 | TRBV7-2 | - | TGTGCCAGCAGCTTAGCGCGGATCTCTGGAAACACCATATATTTT | CASSLARISGNTIYF
15 | TRBD1 | TRBJ1-1 | TRBV7-2 | - | TGTGCCAGCAGCTTAGACGGACAGGGAAGGCTAGTAGCTTTCTTT | CASSLDGQGRLVAFF
16 | - | TRBJ1-1 | TRBV10-3 | - | TGTGCCATCAGTGAGCCCTTTCGGGGTAGGAACACTGAAGCTTTCTTT | CAISEPFRGRNTEAFF
15 | - | TRBJ2-7 | TRBV6-5 | - | TGTGCCAGCAGTTACTCTTGGCCAGGTTATTCCGAGCAGTACTTC | CASSYSWPGYSEQYF
15 | TRBD1 | TRBJ1-1 | TRBV10-3 | few | TGTGCCATCAGATACCGGACAGGGCAGAACACTGAAGCTTTCTTT | CAIRYRTGQNTEAFF
15 | TRBD1 | TRBJ2-4 | TRBV6-1 | - | TGTGCCAGCAGTGGGGGGACAGAACTCAAAAACATTCAGTACTTC | CASSGGTELKNIQYF
14 | TRBD2 | TRBJ2-7 | TRBV2 | - | TGTGCCAGCAAAGGACTAGCGGGAGCGCAGGAGCAGTACTTC | CASKGLAGAQEQYF
11 | - | TRBJ2-3 | TRBV2 | - | TGTGCCAGTCTTTCCACAGATACGCAGTATTTT | CASLSTDTQYF
21 | TRBD2 | TRBJ2-5 | TRBV7-6 | - | TGTGCCAGCAGCTTATCCCCCACTACAACTAGCGGGGAAACACCTGGGGTCACCCAGTACTTC | CASSLSPTTTSGETPGVTQYF
20 | TRBD2 | TRBJ2-3 | TRBV6-1 | - | TGTGCCAGCAGTGCTCACCCACCGGGACTAGCGGGAGGGAGCACAGATACGCAGTATTTT | CASSAHPPGLAGGSTDTQYF
13 | - | TRBJ1-5 | TRBV18 | - | TGTGCCAGCTCACCGTCGGGGGATCAGCCCCAGCATTTT | CASSPSGDQPQHF
16 | TRBD1 | TRBJ1-5 | TRBV19 | - | TGTGCCAGTAGTTCAGAGACAGGGTGGGGCAATCAGCCCCAGCATTTT | CASSSETGWGNQPQHF
16 | TRBD2 | TRBJ2-7 | TRBV9 | - | TGTGCCAGCAGCGTAGCTATAGCGGGGGGGCCCCACGAGCAGTACTTC | CASSVAIAGGPHEQYF
13 | - | TRBJ2-2 | TRBV19 | - | TGTGCCAGTAGCTTCATCACAGGTGTGGAGCTGTTTTTT | CASSFITGVELFF
14 | TRBD1 | TRBJ2-7 | TRBV7-2 | - | TGTGCCAGCAGCTTCCCGACAGGGAACTACGAGCAGTACTTC | CASSFPTGNYEQYF
15 | TRBD2 | TRBJ2-1 | TRBV5-5 | - | TGTGCCAGCACCCCTGGAGTAGCGGGGGGGCCGGAGCAGTTCTTC | CASTPGVAGGPEQFF
18 | - | TRBJ1-2 | TRBV10-1 | - | TGCGCCAGCAGTGACAACAAGCTAGGGGGTCCCCACTTCTATGGCTACACCTTC | CASSDNKLGGPHFYGYTF
13 | - | TRBJ2-7 | TRBV12-1 | - | TGTGCCAGCAGCTTGGCCAGGGACTACGAGCAGTACTTC | CASSLARDYEQYF
16 | - | TRBJ1-3 | TRBV19 | - | TGTGCCAGTAGCGAGTATGGGCAGACACCTGGAAACACCATATATTTT | CASSEYGQTPGNTIYF
14 | TRBD2 | TRBJ2-1 | TRBV30 | - | TGTGCCTGGAGTGGAGGGACTAGCCGCAATGAGCAGTTCTTC | CAWSGGTSRNEQFF
15 | - | TRBJ1-1 | TRBV2 | - | TGTGCCAGCAGCCCAGAGGCGGGCCTGAACACTGAAGCTTTCTTT | CASSPEAGLNTEAFF
15 | - | TRBJ1-5 | TRBV28 | few | TGTGCCAGCCAAGGGGCGTGGAGGGGAAATCAGCCCCAGCATTTT | CASQGAWRGNQPQHF
20 | TRBD1 | TRBJ1-2 | TRBV28 | once | TGTGCCATAACCCGAGGGACAGGCGTCAGGAGTCGGTCCCCTCACTATGGCTACACCTTC | CAITRGTGVRSRSPHYGYTF
16 | - | TRBJ2-6 | TRBV28 | - | TGTGCCAGCAGTTCTTTAGGGGAAACTGGGGCCAACGTCCTGACTTTC | CASSSLGETGANVLTF